The present T cell receptor beta chain was sequenced within a study of response to subunit inactivated influenza vaccine. Study results and caveats: The authors offered the suggestion that each seasonal influenza vaccination recruits few new T cells.

The CDR3 totals 13 residues. Germline CDR1 reads LGHDT; CDR2 reads YNNKEL (reference sequence). V lost 1 base, J lost 7 bases, and 10 bases lay in between. About this clonotype itself: Its antigen remains unidentified.

MiXCR, run by TCRdb on the RT-PCR reads, gives a single entry per CDR3 protein. Counted here are 550,000 to 800,000 distinct CDR3 sequences, approximately 14% occurring once; the ten biggest clones make up 5.5% to 8%. The sample here was PBMCs from blood, taken 14 days before vaccination. The V gene is TRBV3-1, the J gene TRBJ1-1; D remains unclear. The origin of this receptor is a man aged 50 to 60 who received an inactivated influenza vaccine. CDR3 loop: CASSQVEIVEAFF. As DNA, the CDR3 is TGTGCCAGCAGCCAAGTGGAAATTGTTGAAGCTTTCTTT.